This record looks at one TCR beta chain sequence and its context. The data were obtained in a study of blood T cell repertoires in COVID-19. About the research overall: COVID-19 samples from acute and convalescent phases originated in the United States, Italy and Spain.

The repertoire was sequenced with immunoSEQ multiplex PCR; TCRdb's copy has only in-frame clones and lacks some. The data show 80,000 to 100,000 clones, 90% to 95% seen once. This CDR3 contains 14 residues. Germline CDR1 is SNHLY and CDR2 is FYNNEI. V lost 4 bases and J lost 1, with 10 bases in between. The sequenced sample consisted of peripheral blood. The rearrangement joins TRBV2 to TRBJ2-5; D is unresolved. This receptor was obtained from a human donor with active COVID-19. The donor label of this sample is uncertain. The CDR3 reads CASSVQHLQETQYF. CDR3 nucleotide sequence: TGTGCCAGCAGTGTGCAACACCTCCAAGAGACCCAGTACTTC.